This T cell receptor beta chain was observed in a study of early T cells in non-severe SARS-CoV-2 infection. TCRdb processed the 5' RACE reads anew with MiXCR; each CDR3 protein has one entry. The table includes more than 20,000 distinct CDR3 sequences, 3.5% to 5% detected once. This clonotype showed up many times. The CDR3 is 15 residues long. CDR1 is ENHRY, CDR2 SYGVKD, per germline. The ends were cut back, 5 bases at V and 2 bases at J, with 15 bases in the middle. The TCR sequence derives from an adult who was a healthcare worker with PCR-confirmed SARS-CoV-2 infection or an uninfected control (not recorded which). The sequenced sample was whole blood. V is TRBV10-3 and J is TRBJ2-5; D is unresolved. This CDR3 is CAISLSELMQETQYF. The CDR3 DNA reads TGTGCCATCAGTCTCTCCGAGCTTATGCAAGAGACCCAGTACTTC.